The sequence of this TCR beta chain was determined in a study of blood T cell repertoires in COVID-19. Across the whole study: There were acute and convalescent COVID-19 samples, and they came from the United States, Italy and Spain. Sources were T cells, B-cell-depleted T cells, or PBMCs; the material itself was cDNA or gDNA.

As handled by the study authors: Nucleated cell counts were estimated from reference gene primer amplification. Only in-frame clones appear in the TCRdb table, and some are missing; sequencing was by immunoSEQ multiplex PCR. That table supplies the V and J calls and clone size; D and trimming were determined from the DNA. The data show roughly 230,000 clones, approximately 92% seen once. The V end was cut by 7 bases, the J end by 2 bases, with 13 bases between. Per the germline V gene, CDR1 is SQVTM and CDR2 is ANQGSEA. The CDR3 loop spans 13 amino acids. This chain links TRBV29-1 with TRBJ2-3; TRBD1 is a possible D gene (6 bases). This clonotype originated in a woman in her 40s who had recovered from COVID-19. Sequencing used peripheral blood. DNA for the CDR3: TGCAGCGCCCAGGACAGAGTCACAGATACGCAGTATTTT. Its protein product is CSAQDRVTDTQYF.